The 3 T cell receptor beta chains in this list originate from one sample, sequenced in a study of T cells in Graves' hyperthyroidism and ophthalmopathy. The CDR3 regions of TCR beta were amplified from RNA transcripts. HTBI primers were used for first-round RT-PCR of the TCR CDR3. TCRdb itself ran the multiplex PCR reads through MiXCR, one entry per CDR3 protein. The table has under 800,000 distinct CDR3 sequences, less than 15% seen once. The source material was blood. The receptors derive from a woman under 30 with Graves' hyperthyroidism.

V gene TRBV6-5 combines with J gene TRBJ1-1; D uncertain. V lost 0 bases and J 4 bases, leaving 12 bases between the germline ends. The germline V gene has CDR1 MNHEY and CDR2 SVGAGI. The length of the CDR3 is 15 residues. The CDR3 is CASSYSRQVATEAFF. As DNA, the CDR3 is TGTGCCAGCAGTTACTCGCGGCAGGTGGCCACTGAAGCTTTCTTT.

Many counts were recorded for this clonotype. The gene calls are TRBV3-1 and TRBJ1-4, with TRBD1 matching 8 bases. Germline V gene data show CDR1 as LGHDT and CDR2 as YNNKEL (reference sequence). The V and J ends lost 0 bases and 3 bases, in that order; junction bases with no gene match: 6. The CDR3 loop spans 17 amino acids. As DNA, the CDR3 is TGTGCCAGCAGCCAAGATCTTCCGACAGGGGCTAATGAAAAACTGTTTTTT. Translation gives CASSQDLPTGANEKLFF.

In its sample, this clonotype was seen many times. The CDR3 loop reads CASQVLLRGRKAYEQYF. CDR3 bases: TGCGCCAGCCAGGTGCTACTGAGGGGGCGAAAAGCCTACGAGCAGTACTTC. J is TRBJ2-7 and V is TRBV10-1, with 7 positions matching TRBD1. The CDR3 is 17 residues long. V was pared by 8 bases and J by 2 bases, with 18 bases of the junction left unmatched. Germline-derived CDR1 and CDR2 are WNHNN and SYGVQD (reference sequence).